Presented here are 17 T cell receptor beta chains from one specimen sequenced in a study of beta chain features in type 1 diabetes. General study results and limits: Across all four CD4+ subsets, people with type 1 diabetes showed modestly shorter TCRB CDR3s.

Expressed TCRB transcripts were sequenced because the entire RNA isolate underwent reverse transcription. The protocol was immunoSEQ multiplex PCR, while the TCRdb copy is restricted to in-frame clones and leaves out a portion. Among hundreds of thousands of clones listed, around an eighth were seen once. The antigens these receptors bind are not known. Material: naive CD4+ T cells from blood. The origin of the receptors is a woman aged 18 to 35 with type 1 diabetes.

In DNA form, the CDR3 reads TGTGCCAGCAGCCCCCCGGGGGGCCGAACAGATACGCAGTATTTT. Translating gives CASSPPGGRTDTQYF. This chain uses TRBV7-2 with TRBJ2-3, with D tentatively TRBD2 (7 bases). Deletions cut 5 bases from V and 3 bases from J, with 15 bases between. Germline assignment: CDR1 SGHTA and CDR2 FQGNSA. This CDR3 has 15 residues.

The V and J genes are TRBV5-4 and TRBJ1-4; 7 nucleotides align to TRBD1. The CDR3 totals 16 residues. Germline CDR1 reads SGHNT; CDR2 reads YYREEE (reference sequence). The V segment lost 3 bases and the J segment 3 bases; nucleotides outside the gene matches: 8. The CDR3 bases are TGTGCCAGCAGCTCACGAAAGACAGGGCCTAATGAAAAACTGTTTTTT. This codes for CASSSRKTGPNEKLFF.

The chain has TRBV11-2 and TRBJ1-2; D call uncertain. The V gene lost 1 base and the J gene lost 4 bases, with 10 bases spanning the gap. The germline CDR1 and CDR2 sequences are SGHAT and FQNNGV. The CDR3 length is 14 residues. CDR3 sequence: CASSLAGEAYGYTF. CDR3 in DNA: TGTGCCAGCAGCTTAGCGGGAGAGGCCTATGGCTACACCTTC.

This clone occurred a few times. The chain carries TRBV29-1 and TRBJ1-2, with 8 bases aligning to TRBD1. Germline V gene data show CDR1 as SQVTM and CDR2 as ANQGSEA. Trimming took 7 bases from V and 13 from J; bases not matched to a gene: 11. This CDR3 spans 11 amino acids. Here the CDR3 DNA reads TGCAGCGACTCAGGGGGCCCTTTGAGCACCTTC. Translated, it gives CSDSGGPLSTF.

In this sample, this clone turned up a few times. V is TRBV28 and J is TRBJ1-2, with D possibly matching TRBD1 (6 bases). Germline V lookup: CDR1 MDHEN, CDR2 SYDVKM. The CDR3 consists of 14 residues. Trimming took 6 bases from V and 4 from J, leaving 15 bases between them. The CDR3 nucleotides read TGTGCCAGCAGCCCCACCGGGACACTCTATGGCTACACCTTC. This sequence encodes CASSPTGTLYGYTF.

V is TRBV6-5 and J is TRBJ1-1; TRBD1 matches at 12 bases. Germline V gene sequence: CDR1 MNHEY, CDR2 SVGAGI. The CDR3 covers 13 residues. Trimming took 6 bases from V and 6 from J; bases not matched to a gene: 2. The CDR3 loop is CASRGQGAAEAFF. CDR3 nucleotides: TGTGCCAGCAGGGGACAGGGGGCCGCTGAAGCTTTCTTT.

Only a few counts were recorded for this clone. The gene calls are TRBV5-4 and TRBJ2-2, with TRBD1 matching 7 bases. CDR1 SGHNT and CDR2 YYREEE come from the germline V gene (reference sequence). Germline trimming cut 1 base from V and 1 base from J; bases unmatched to any gene: 1. The CDR3 covers 15 residues. Written as DNA, the CDR3 is TGTGCCAGCAGCTTGACAGGGGTGAACACCGGGGAGCTGTTTTTT. It yields the protein CASSLTGVNTGELFF.

Regarding this clone: The junction differs from germline at one of its ends, possibly a read error. The rearrangement joins TRBV7-9 to TRBJ1-5; D might be TRBD1 (5 bases). This CDR3 region has 14 residues. CDR1 is SEHNR, CDR2 FQNEAQ, per germline (reference sequence). In DNA form, the CDR3 reads TGTGCCAGCAGCTTAGATCAGGGCAATCCGCCCCAGCATTTT. It codes for CASSLDQGNPPQHF.

The chain uses TRBV18 and TRBJ2-7; D uncertain. Per germline, CDR1 KGHSH and CDR2 LQKENI. The CDR3 consists of 14 residues. The germline V and J ends were trimmed by 1 base and 3 bases, with 10 bases remaining between them. In DNA form, the CDR3 reads TGTGCCAGCTCACCACAGCACAGCAGCTACGAGCAGTACTTC. It translates to CASSPQHSSYEQYF.

In DNA, the CDR3 is TGTGCCAGCAGCTTACTAGCGGGGAAATACCATGGGACCCAGTACTTC. This gives the protein CASSLLAGKYHGTQYF. This chain connects TRBV7-9 to TRBJ2-5, with TRBD2 matching over 9 bases. Trimming at V came to 2 bases and at J to 7 bases, leaving 11 bases not matched to a gene. The germline gives CDR1 SEHNR, CDR2 FQNEAQ (reference sequence). CDR3 length: 16 residues. Supplemented by reference TRBV7-9 and TRBJ2-5, the full variable domain reads DTGVSQNPRHKITKRGQNVTFRCDPISEHNRLYWYRQTLGQGPEFLTYFQNEAQLEKSRLLSDRFSAERPKGSFSTLEIQRTEQGDSAMYLCASSLLAGKYHGTQYFGPGTRLLVL.

The rearrangement joins TRBV6-6 to TRBJ1-6; perhaps TRBD1 as D (6 bases). The length of the CDR3 is 14 residues. The germline CDR1 and CDR2 sequences are MNHNY and SVGAGI (reference sequence). V was trimmed by 4 bases and J by 5 bases, leaving 9 bases between them. CDR3 protein: CASSLRQDNSPLHF. In DNA form, the CDR3 reads TGTGCCAGCAGTTTACGACAGGATAATTCACCCCTCCACTTT.

Note on this clone: Relative to the germline gene, one junction end is altered; a read error may explain this. The rearrangement joins TRBV9 to TRBJ1-6; D call uncertain. From germline, CDR1 is SGDLS and CDR2 YYNGEE. The length of the CDR3 is 14 residues. The CDR3 loop is CASSVEVADSPPHF. Written as DNA, the CDR3 is TGTGCCAGCAGCGTAGAGGTCGCGGATTCACCCCCCCACTTT. The variable domain in full, with the rest retrieved from reference TRBV9 and TRBJ1-6, is DSGVTQTPKHLITATGQRVTLRCSPRSGDLSVYWYQQSLDQGLQFLIQYYNGEERAKGNILERFSAQQFPDLHSELNLSSLELGDSALYFCASSVEVADSPPHFGNGTRLTVT.

This clone was seen a handful of times. The chain has TRBV7-2 and TRBJ2-1; possible D gene TRBD2, 5 bases. Germline loops: CDR1 SGHTA, CDR2 FQGNSA. This CDR3 region has 16 residues. With 5 bases removed from V and 2 bases from J, the gap between germline ends came to 16 bases. The CDR3 DNA sequence: TGTGCCAGCAGCCCCTCGTACCAGACTACCTACAATGAGCAGTTCTTC. Amino acid sequence: CASSPSYQTTYNEQFF.

The table lists this clone with a few counts. The rearrangement uses TRBV19 and TRBJ1-6, with a possible D match to TRBD1 (5 bases). Germline V CDR1 and CDR2: LNHDA, SQIVND (reference sequence). The ends were cut back, 3 bases at V and 7 bases at J, with 16 bases in the middle. The CDR3 contains 16 residues. This chain's CDR3 is CASSIAGTTENSPLHF. In DNA form, the CDR3 reads TGTGCCAGTAGTATCGCGGGGACGACGGAGAATTCACCCCTCCACTTT.

This clone has only a few counts. The rearrangement uses TRBV19 and TRBJ2-6; D is perhaps TRBD2 (5 bases). Trimming removed 9 bases at V and 0 bases at J, with 12 bases between. From germline, CDR1 is LNHDA and CDR2 SQIVND (reference sequence). The CDR3 length is 15 residues. CDR3: CASFSAGSGANVLTF. DNA of the CDR3: TGTGCCAGCTTTTCTGCGGGCTCTGGGGCCAACGTCCTGACTTTC. The complete variable domain, with remaining parts taken from reference TRBV19 and TRBJ2-6, reads DGGITQSPKYLFRKEGQNVTLSCEQNLNHDAMYWYRQDPGQGLRLIYYSQIVNDFQKGDIAEGYSVSREKKESFPLTVTSAQKNPTAFYLCASFSAGSGANVLTFGAGSRLTVL.

This clone was seen only a few times. The genes are TRBV4-2 and TRBJ1-4, with 7 bases matching TRBD1. The CDR3 totals 19 residues. CDR1 is LGHNA, CDR2 YNFKEQ, per germline. Trimming cost V 0 bases and J 0 bases; bases outside gene matches: 10. The DNA of the CDR3 is TGTGCCAGCAGCCAAGACCCTCCAGGGGGAGTTGCAACTAATGAAAAACTGTTTTTT. The encoded protein is CASSQDPPGGVATNEKLFF.

The chain carries TRBV18 and TRBJ1-4, with D possibly matching TRBD1 (6 bases). CDR3 length: 15 amino acids. Germline CDR1 is KGHSH and CDR2 is LQKENI. Deletions cut 4 bases from V and 2 bases from J, with 11 bases between. DNA of the CDR3: TGTGCCAGCTCACGCTCAGGGGTGACTAATGAAAAACTGTTTTTT. This gives the protein CASSRSGVTNEKLFF.